Below are 10 T cell receptor beta chains sequenced from a single sample in a study of T cell changes during pregnancy in multiple sclerosis. Profiled with immunoSEQ multiplex PCR; TCRdb holds only in-frame clones, not every one. Of some 70,000 clones in the sample, roughly 92% were seen once. Sequencing used peripheral blood, obtained in the second trimester of pregnancy. The source is a female donor in good health, enrolled as a control in a pregnancy study.

The chain employs TRBV10-3 and TRBJ1-5, with no clear D. Germline V gene lookup returns CDR1 ENHRY and CDR2 SYGVKD. The CDR3 runs to 13 residues. V lost 4 bases, J lost 0 bases, and 4 bases lay in between. In nucleotides, the CDR3 is TGTGCCATCAGTGTCAATAGCAATCAGCCCCAGCATTTT. It codes for CAISVNSNQPQHF.

This rearrangement joins TRBV14 to TRBJ2-1, with TRBD2 matching over 16 bases. The germline V gene encodes CDR1 SGHDN and CDR2 FVKESK. Trimming took 4 bases from V and 8 from J; bases not matched to a gene: 8. The CDR3 extends over 17 amino acids. The CDR3 reads CASSLGLAGGVWDEQFF. The CDR3 DNA is TGTGCCAGCAGCCTGGGACTAGCGGGGGGGGTCTGGGATGAGCAGTTCTTC.

The chain employs TRBV7-2 and TRBJ2-2; TRBD2 agrees at 7 bases. With V trimmed by 10 bases and J by 7 bases, 12 bases remained unmatched. The CDR3 extends over 14 amino acids. Germline V gene data show CDR1 as SGHTA and CDR2 as FQGNSA. CDR3 sequence: CATASGNRGGELFF. The CDR3 DNA sequence: TGTGCCACCGCTAGCGGAAATAGAGGCGGGGAGCTGTTTTTT. Drawing the rest from reference TRBV7-2 and TRBJ2-2, the complete variable domain is GAGVSQSPSNKVTEKGKDVELRCDPISGHTALYWYRQSLGQGLEFLIYFQGNSAPDKSGLPSDRFSAERTGGSVSTLTIQRTQQEDSAVYLCATASGNRGGELFFGEGSRLTVL.

This clone was seen a single time. The gene calls are TRBV7-3 and TRBJ2-5; a weak D match, TRBD2 (5 bases). The CDR3 has 14 amino acids. Germline V CDR1 and CDR2: SGHTA, FQGTGA. With 5 bases removed from V and 5 bases from J, the gap between germline ends came to 15 bases. The CDR3 here is CASSPTAEMETQYF. The CDR3 coding sequence is TGTGCCAGCAGCCCTACAGCGGAGATGGAGACCCAGTACTTC.

The V gene is TRBV7-6, the J gene TRBJ1-6, with D uncertain. This CDR3 has 16 amino acids. From germline, CDR1 is SGHVS and CDR2 FNYEAQ. V was cut by 1 base and J by 1 base, with 8 bases left in between. For the CDR3, the DNA is TGTGCCAGCAGCTTAGGAGGGTATTCCTATAATTCACCCCTCCACTTT. It yields the protein CASSLGGYSYNSPLHF.

This rearrangement joins TRBV9 to TRBJ1-3; D not certain. Germline lookup yields CDR1 SGDLS and CDR2 YYNGEE. The CDR3 runs to 14 residues. Trimming left V 3 bases short and J 4 bases short, with 11 bases between. The CDR3 is CASSGGGPGNTIYF. CDR3 in DNA: TGTGCCAGCAGCGGCGGCGGTCCGGGAAACACCATATATTTT. The complete variable domain, with remaining parts taken from reference TRBV9 and TRBJ1-3, reads DSGVTQTPKHLITATGQRVTLRCSPRSGDLSVYWYQQSLDQGLQFLIQYYNGEERAKGNILERFSAQQFPDLHSELNLSSLELGDSALYFCASSGGGPGNTIYFGEGSWLTVV.

The chain is built from TRBV6-5 and TRBJ1-2; 9 nucleotides agree with TRBD1. This CDR3 has 14 amino acids. In germline, CDR1 is MNHEY, CDR2 SVGAGI. With 6 bases clipped from V and 2 bases from J, the junction kept 4 bases outside the gene matches. CDR3 nucleotides: TGTGCCAGCAGACCGGACAGGGGAAACTATGGCTACACCTTC. Amino acids: CASRPDRGNYGYTF.

The chain carries TRBV11-3 and TRBJ1-1; 7 bases match TRBD1. The ends lost 5 bases at V and 4 bases at J; junction bases unmatched: 4. Germline V gives CDR1 SGHNT, CDR2 YENEEA. This CDR3 comprises 13 residues. CDR3 in amino acids: CASSGQAGTEAFF. DNA of the CDR3: TGTGCCAGCAGCGGACAGGCAGGCACTGAAGCTTTCTTT. Based on the CDR3 plus reference TRBV11-3 and TRBJ1-1, the full variable domain is EAGVVQSPRYKIIEKKQPVAFWCNPISGHNTLYWYLQNLGQGPELLIRYENEEAVDDSQLPKDRFSAERLKGVDSTLKIQPAELGDSAVYLCASSGQAGTEAFFGQGTRLTVV.

In this sample, this clone turned up once. The CDR3 sequence: CASSPTSASGKNIQYF. The CDR3 nucleotides read TGCGCCAGCAGCCCGACTAGCGCCTCGGGTAAAAACATTCAGTACTTC. The chain carries TRBV4-3 and TRBJ2-4; 8 bases map to TRBD2. With 4 bases clipped from V and 4 bases from J, the junction kept 9 bases outside the gene matches. Germline-derived CDR1 and CDR2 are LGHNA and YSLEER. This CDR3 is 16 amino acids long.

The V and J genes are TRBV28 and TRBJ2-7; TRBD1 might be the D (5 bases). The CDR3 runs 14 residues. CDR1 is MDHEN, CDR2 SYDVKM, per germline. Trimming left V 2 bases short and J 4 bases short, with 12 bases between. The CDR3 bases are TGTGCCAGCAGTTTAGAGCAGGGTGCGTACGAGCAGTACTTC. Translating gives CASSLEQGAYEQYF.